This record covers a single TCR beta chain. Sequencing used immunoSEQ multiplex PCR; TCRdb keeps in-frame clones, though not all of them. Of tens of thousands of clones in the sample, 92% were seen once. The data were taken from a study of technical replicates of blood from a handful of donors. Unmatched junction bases numbered 14, after V lost 10 bases and J lost 8 bases. Germline V gene lookup returns CDR1 SNHLY and CDR2 FYNNEI. The CDR3 has 15 residues. This chain connects TRBV2 to TRBJ1-6; 7 bases agree with TRBD1. The sample taken for sequencing was T cells isolated from PBMCs. The source is a human donor in good health. CDR3 sequence: CATTEEGARYSPLHF. The CDR3 coding sequence is TGTGCCACCACGGAGGAGGGGGCAAGGTATTCACCCCTCCACTTT.